These 25 T cell receptor beta chains were sequenced from one sample in a study of CD8 T cells in Susac syndrome. cDNA came from approximately 0.5 to 1 ug RNA primed by random hexamers. TCRdb reanalysed the immunoSEQ multiplex PCR reads using MiXCR and keeps one entry per CDR3 protein. The sample has about 190,000 distinct CDR3 sequences, about 95% seen once. Sequenced: CD8+ T cells from PBMCs. The receptor source for this set is a human donor with Susac syndrome.

J is TRBJ2-7 and V is TRBV4-1, with D tentatively TRBD2 (6 bases). The CDR3 is made up of 14 amino acids. Trimming shortened V by 6 bases and J by 2 bases, and 14 bases separated the two germline ends. CDR1 and CDR2 (germline): MGHRA, YSYEKL. Here the CDR3 reads CASRSASETYEQYF. CDR3 nucleotides: TGCGCCAGCAGGTCGGCTAGCGAGACCTACGAGCAGTACTTC.

This rearrangement joins TRBV6-5 to TRBJ2-7; TRBD1 matches 9 bases. With V trimmed by 4 bases and J by 7 bases, 11 bases remained unmatched. This CDR3 has 15 residues. Germline values: CDR1 MNHEY, CDR2 SVGAGI. This CDR3 is CASSLSKQGAGEQYF. DNA for the CDR3: TGTGCCAGCAGTTTATCAAAACAGGGGGCCGGGGAGCAGTACTTC.

The chain is built from TRBV5-1 and TRBJ1-4; perhaps TRBD1 as D (6 bases). V was cut by 4 bases and J by 3 bases, with 10 bases left in between. The CDR3 has 14 residues. In germline, CDR1 is SGHRS, CDR2 YFSETQ. The CDR3 region has the DNA TGCGCCAGCAGCCGACAGGCCCCTAATGAAAAACTGTTTTTT. Protein product: CASSRQAPNEKLFF.

The V call is TRBV12-3 or TRBV12-4, the J call TRBJ2-2; 9 bases line up with TRBD1. The CDR3 consists of 14 residues. V trimming: 7 bases; J trimming: 4 bases; junction bases outside the gene matches: 4. As DNA, the CDR3 is TGTGCCAGCAACCCGACAGGGGGCACCGGGGAGCTGTTTTTT. Encoded protein: CASNPTGGTGELFF.

The rearrangement joins TRBV7-9 to TRBJ2-6; D is ambiguous. Between the trimmed V and J ends, which lost 2 bases and 2 bases, there was a span of 10 bases. This CDR3 region has 16 residues. In germline, CDR1 is SEHNR, CDR2 FQNEAQ (reference sequence). In DNA form, the CDR3 reads TGTGCCAGCAGCTTATTTGGGTTTGCTGGGGCCAACGTCCTGACTTTC. This gives the protein CASSLFGFAGANVLTF.

The chain employs TRBV4-1 and TRBJ1-5; D may be TRBD1 (6 bases). CDR1 and CDR2 (germline): MGHRA, YSYEKL. The CDR3 has 14 amino acids. V was shortened by 5 bases and J by 5 bases, with 13 bases between the two germline ends. CDR3 bases: TGCGCCAGCAGCAAACAGGGCCGCGATCAGCCCCAGCATTTT. Translation gives CASSKQGRDQPQHF.

The DNA for the CDR3 is TGTGCCAGCAGCCCTACGGGACTAGCGGGAGGGCCTGCCGACAATGAGCAGTTCTTC. It encodes CASSPTGLAGGPADNEQFF. The gene calls are TRBV7-6 and TRBJ2-1; 16 bases agree with TRBD2. Unmatched junction bases numbered 12, after V lost 5 bases and J lost 5 bases. The CDR3 is made up of 19 amino acids. Germline CDR1 and CDR2: SGHVS and FNYEAQ.

CDR3 bases: TGTGCCAGCAGCTTGTTGGAAGGGGACCTGTCCTACGAGCAGTACTTC. Protein sequence: CASSLLEGDLSYEQYF. V gene TRBV5-4 combines with J gene TRBJ2-7; either TRBD1 or TRBD2 may supply D (5 bases each). V was pared by 1 base and J by 1 base, with 15 bases between. The CDR3 spans 16 residues. Germline values: CDR1 SGHNT, CDR2 YYREEE (reference sequence).

This chain connects TRBV7-9 to TRBJ2-5, with 9 bases matching TRBD2. The V gene's germline CDR1 is SEHNR and CDR2 FQNEAQ (reference sequence). The CDR3 length is 14 residues. Losses at the gene ends were 5 bases for V and 2 bases for J; bases not matched to a gene: 3. CDR3 protein: CASSVLAGQETQYF. In DNA, the CDR3 is TGTGCCAGCAGCGTCCTAGCGGGACAAGAGACCCAGTACTTC.

This chain uses TRBV28 with TRBJ2-5; possible D gene TRBD2, 5 bases. The CDR3 is 16 residues long. V was cut by 6 bases and J by 3 bases, with 20 bases left in between. Germline V gene sequence: CDR1 MDHEN, CDR2 SYDVKM. The CDR3 DNA follows: TGTGCCAGCAGCTCAGTGAGGGAGTCCGAGGAAGAGACCCAGTACTTC. Its protein product is CASSSVRESEEETQYF.

J is TRBJ2-5 and V is TRBV7-9; D gene uncertain. V was cut by 3 bases and J by 1 base, with 6 bases left in between. CDR3 length: 13 amino acids. The germline CDR1 and CDR2 sequences are SEHNR and FQNEAQ (reference sequence). The CDR3 sequence is CASSLDPQETQYF. The CDR3 DNA is TGTGCCAGCAGCTTGGACCCCCAAGAGACCCAGTACTTC. The whole variable domain, remainder taken from reference TRBV7-9 and TRBJ2-5, is DTGVSQNPRHKITKRGQNVTFRCDPISEHNRLYWYRQTLGQGPEFLTYFQNEAQLEKSRLLSDRFSAERPKGSFSTLEIQRTEQGDSAMYLCASSLDPQETQYFGPGTRLLVL.

This clonotype came up a few times. V gene TRBV9 combines with J gene TRBJ1-1; D gene uncertain. Germline V gene sequence: CDR1 SGDLS, CDR2 YYNGEE. CDR3 length equals 12 residues. With 3 bases removed from V and 6 bases from J, the gap between germline ends came to 9 bases. This CDR3 reads CASSASNAEAFF. CDR3 DNA: TGTGCCAGCAGCGCAAGTAACGCTGAAGCTTTCTTT.

This chain connects TRBV19 to TRBJ1-5, with D uncertain. Germline lookup yields CDR1 LNHDA and CDR2 SQIVND (reference sequence). V gave up 3 bases and J gave up 6 bases, with 6 bases separating them. The CDR3 is 12 amino acids. The CDR3 DNA follows: TGTGCCAGTAGTATTTCAGGTCAGCCCCAGCATTTT. Encoded protein: CASSISGQPQHF.

This chain links TRBV4-1 with TRBJ2-5, with 8 bases aligning to TRBD1. Trimming at V came to 5 bases and at J to 0 bases, leaving 2 bases not matched to a gene. The V gene's germline CDR1 is MGHRA and CDR2 YSYEKL. The CDR3 contains 14 residues. This CDR3 is CASSEGQDQETQYF. The CDR3 DNA reads as TGCGCCAGCAGCGAGGGACAGGACCAAGAGACCCAGTACTTC.

The rearrangement links TRBV5-1 to TRBJ2-7; 7 bases fit TRBD1. V lost 5 bases and J lost 5; bases outside the gene matches: 7. The V gene's germline CDR1 is SGHRS and CDR2 YFSETQ. This CDR3 contains 13 residues. The CDR3 loop reads CASSPDRENEQYF. The CDR3 DNA sequence: TGCGCCAGCAGTCCTGACAGGGAAAACGAGCAGTACTTC. Full variable domain (outside the CDR3, taken from reference TRBV5-1 and TRBJ2-7): KAGVTQTPRYLIKTRGQQVTLSCSPISGHRSVSWYQQTPGQGLQFLFEYFSETQRNKGNFPGRFSGRQFSNSRSEMNVSTLELGDSALYLCASSPDRENEQYFGPGTRLTVT.

This chain connects TRBV5-1 to TRBJ1-3; D is uncertain. The CDR3 loop spans 16 amino acids. Per germline, CDR1 SGHRS and CDR2 YFSETQ. The V end was cut by 4 bases, the J end by 8 bases, with 22 bases between. This chain's CDR3 is CASSPAVGMARDTIYF. Here the CDR3 DNA reads TGCGCCAGCAGCCCGGCGGTGGGGATGGCTAGGGACACCATATATTTT.

This clonotype occurred once. The chain carries TRBV7-8 and TRBJ2-3; 7 bases are a match to TRBD2. The germline gives CDR1 SGHVS, CDR2 FQNEAQ. With 1 base clipped from V and 2 bases from J, the junction kept 0 bases outside the gene matches. The CDR3 loop spans 14 amino acids. The CDR3 reads CASSLGDYTDTQYF. The CDR3 DNA reads as TGTGCCAGCAGCTTAGGGGACTACACAGATACGCAGTATTTT.

The chain recombines TRBV2 with TRBJ2-7, with unresolved D. V shed 3 bases and J shed 6 bases, with 9 bases lying between them. The CDR3 totals 12 residues. Looked up from germline, CDR1 is SNHLY and CDR2 is FYNNEI. In nucleotides, the CDR3 is TGTGCCAGCAGTGATAACAGACGCGAGCAGTACTTC. Translation gives CASSDNRREQYF.

The CDR3 DNA reads as TGTGCCAGCAGCTTAGATGCGGCAGGGGGCTATGGCTACACCTTC. This translates into CASSLDAAGGYGYTF. The chain has TRBV11-2 and TRBJ1-2; TRBD1 agrees at 7 bases. The trim removed 0 bases at V and 4 bases at J, leaving 5 bases unmatched. CDR1 and CDR2 (germline): SGHAT, FQNNGV. The CDR3 loop spans 15 amino acids.

The V call is TRBV20-1, the J call TRBJ1-5; tentatively, D is TRBD1 (5 bases). The V end was cut by 2 bases, the J end by 3 bases, with 8 bases between. This CDR3 is built from 13 residues. Germline V lookup: CDR1 DFQATT, CDR2 SNEGSKA (reference sequence). The CDR3 loop reads CSARQGINQPQHF. The DNA for the CDR3 is TGCAGTGCTAGACAGGGAATCAATCAGCCCCAGCATTTT.

The CDR3 DNA sequence: TGTGCCAGCAGCTTCGGTAGGCTTGCGGGAGAGAACAATGAGCAGTTCTTC. Encoded protein: CASSFGRLAGENNEQFF. The V gene is TRBV5-4, the J gene TRBJ2-1, with 7 bases lining up with TRBD2. The germline gives CDR1 SGHNT, CDR2 YYREEE (reference sequence). The CDR3 is 17 residues long. The junction had 13 bases not matched to a gene; V was cut back by 2 bases and J by 5 bases.

V is TRBV4-1 and J is TRBJ2-5; D call uncertain. CDR3 length: 15 residues. Looked up from germline, CDR1 is MGHRA and CDR2 is YSYEKL. V lost 2 bases and J 4 bases, leaving 14 bases between the germline ends. As DNA, the CDR3 is TGCGCCAGCAGCCAACGAAACACACTCCTAGAGACCCAGTACTTC. This gives the protein CASSQRNTLLETQYF.

The V and J genes are TRBV9 and TRBJ2-3, with D possibly TRBD1 on 6 matching bases. The germline gives CDR1 SGDLS, CDR2 YYNGEE. The CDR3 covers 15 residues. The V gene lost 3 bases and the J gene lost 0 bases, with 11 bases spanning the gap. This CDR3 reads CASSADSTSTDTQYF. The CDR3, as DNA: TGTGCCAGCAGCGCGGACAGTACTAGCACAGATACGCAGTATTTT.

The CDR3 DNA is TGTGCCACTCACATGGATAGGTACAATGAGCAGTTCTTC. Translating it yields CATHMDRYNEQFF. The genes are TRBV12-3 or TRBV12-4 and TRBJ2-1; no clear D gene. This CDR3 comprises 13 residues. V shed 10 bases and J shed 4 bases, with 14 bases lying between them.

This clonotype was seen a few times. The V and J genes are TRBV9 and TRBJ1-2; D not resolved. The V gene's germline CDR1 is SGDLS and CDR2 YYNGEE. This CDR3 region has 11 residues. Trimming stripped 4 bases from V and 8 bases from J, with 9 bases between. As DNA, the CDR3 is TGTGCCAGCAGCCTCAGCGGGGGCTACACCTTC. This codes for CASSLSGGYTF.